This T cell receptor (beta chain) is drawn from a study of cytomegalovirus exposure and HLA in healthy donors. Trimming at V came to 4 bases and at J to 3 bases, leaving 9 bases not matched to a gene. Germline V CDR1 and CDR2: SGHNT, YYREEE (reference sequence). The CDR3 is 15 amino acids. PCR used 60 Vbeta primers and 13 Jbeta primers. The assay was immunoSEQ multiplex PCR, and TCRdb's table has in-frame clones only and misses some. This table has some 160,000 clones, approximately 73% appearing once. This rearrangement joins TRBV5-4 to TRBJ1-1; 7 nucleotides agree with TRBD1. This clonotype was obtained from a woman younger than 30 in good health and CMV-seropositive. The specimen sequenced was PBMCs. CDR3 loop: CASSSRQGPDTEAFF. The CDR3 DNA sequence: TGTGCCAGCAGCAGCCGACAGGGTCCGGACACTGAAGCTTTCTTT.